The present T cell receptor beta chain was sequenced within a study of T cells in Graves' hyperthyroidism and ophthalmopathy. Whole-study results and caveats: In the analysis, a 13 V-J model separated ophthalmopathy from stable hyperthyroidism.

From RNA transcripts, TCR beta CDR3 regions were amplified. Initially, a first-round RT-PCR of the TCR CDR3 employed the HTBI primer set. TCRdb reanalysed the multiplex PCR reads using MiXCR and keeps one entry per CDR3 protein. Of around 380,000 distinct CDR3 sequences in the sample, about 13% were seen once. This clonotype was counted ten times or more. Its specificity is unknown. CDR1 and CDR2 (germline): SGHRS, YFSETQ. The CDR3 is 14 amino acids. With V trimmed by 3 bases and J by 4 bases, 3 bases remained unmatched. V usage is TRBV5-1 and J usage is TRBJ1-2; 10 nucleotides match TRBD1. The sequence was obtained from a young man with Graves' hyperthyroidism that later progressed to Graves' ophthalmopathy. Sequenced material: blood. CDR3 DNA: TGCGCCAGCAGCTCGAGGACAGGGGGCTATGGCTACACCTTC. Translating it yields CASSSRTGGYGYTF. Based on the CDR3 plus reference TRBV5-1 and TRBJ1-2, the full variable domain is KAGVTQTPRYLIKTRGQQVTLSCSPISGHRSVSWYQQTPGQGLQFLFEYFSETQRNKGNFPGRFSGRQFSNSRSEMNVSTLELGDSALYLCASSSRTGGYGYTFGSGTRLTVV.